The rows below give T cell receptor beta chains drawn from one sample of a study of blood T cell repertoires in COVID-19. The protocol was immunoSEQ multiplex PCR, while the TCRdb copy is restricted to in-frame clones and leaves out a portion. In the table there are around 130,000 clones, about four fifths of which are singletons. The sample consisted of peripheral blood. The origin of the receptors is a man in his 60s with active or convalescent COVID-19. Each CDR3 is given with its conserved first and last residue. Each record gives: clone size, V gene, D gene, J gene, CDR3 DNA, CDR3 protein. A D gene is named only where the DNA matches it firmly. Clone size appears in some rows only: once, few, many, or a class for an expanded clone.

size: many; V: TRBV7-3; D: TRBD2; J: TRBJ2-2; DNA: TGTGCCAGCAGCTGGGGACTAGCGGGAGGTTGGACCGGGGAGCTGTTTTTT; CDR3: CASSWGLAGGWTGELFF
size: -; V: TRBV5-6; D: -; J: TRBJ2-5; DNA: TGTGCCAGCAGCTTGGCGGGGAGGCCGGGGACCCAGTACTTC; CDR3: CASSLAGRPGTQYF
size: -; V: TRBV3-1/TRBV3-2; D: TRBD2; J: TRBJ2-7; DNA: TGTGCCAGCAGCCCCTCCACAGCGGGAGCAATTAGTCAGTACTTC; CDR3: CASSPSTAGAISQYF
size: -; V: TRBV7-6; D: TRBD2; J: TRBJ2-7; DNA: TGTGCCAGCAGCTTAGGGGAGGGTCGACTAGCGGCCAAGGGGGCCTACGAGCAGTACTTC; CDR3: CASSLGEGRLAAKGAYEQYF
size: -; V: TRBV6-2/TRBV6-3; D: TRBD2; J: TRBJ2-5; DNA: TGTGCCAGCAGTTATTGGGCTAGCGGGGTACCACAAGAGACCCAGTACTTC; CDR3: CASSYWASGVPQETQYF
size: -; V: TRBV11-3; D: TRBD1; J: TRBJ2-5; DNA: TGTGCCAGCAGCCCAGGGACAGGGTCTCAAGAGACCCAGTACTTC; CDR3: CASSPGTGSQETQYF
size: -; V: TRBV19; D: TRBD2; J: TRBJ2-3; DNA: TGTGCCAGTAGTATTAGCGGGAGCACAGATACGCAGTATTTT; CDR3: CASSISGSTDTQYF
size: -; V: TRBV29-1; D: -; J: TRBJ1-1; DNA: TGCAGCGTTGCCCGGCAGGGCCCCACTGAAGCTTTCTTT; CDR3: CSVARQGPTEAFF
size: -; V: TRBV3-1/TRBV3-2; D: TRBD2; J: TRBJ2-1; DNA: TGTGCCAGCAGCCAACCCCTAGCGGGAGGGGCGTCCTACAATGAGCAGTTCTTC; CDR3: CASSQPLAGGASYNEQFF
size: few; V: TRBV7-8; D: -; J: TRBJ2-1; DNA: TGTGCCAGCAGCTCTCGAAGGGTAGCGGATAGCTCCTACAATGAGCAGTTCTTC; CDR3: CASSSRRVADSSYNEQFF
size: -; V: TRBV27; D: TRBD2; J: TRBJ2-1; DNA: TGTGCCAGCACCACTACCGGGCTAGCGGAGAATGAGCAGTTCTTC; CDR3: CASTTTGLAENEQFF
size: -; V: TRBV5-6; D: -; J: TRBJ1-2; DNA: TGTGCCAGCAGCTTGACGGGAGGCAACTATGGCTACACCTTC; CDR3: CASSLTGGNYGYTF
size: once; V: TRBV6-6; D: TRBD2; J: TRBJ2-7; DNA: TGTGCCAGCAGTTCCCTTGGAGCGGGAGCTTACGAGCAGTACTTC; CDR3: CASSSLGAGAYEQYF
size: -; V: TRBV1; D: -; J: TRBJ1-1; DNA: TGCACCAGCAGCCAGCAGGGTGGTAGAGCTGAAGCTTTCTTT; CDR3: CTSSQQGGRAEAFF
size: -; V: TRBV6-5; D: -; J: TRBJ2-3; DNA: TGTGCCAGCGCTAGACTTGGAGATACGCAGTATTTT; CDR3: CASARLGDTQYF
size: once; V: TRBV7-9; D: TRBD1; J: TRBJ1-5; DNA: TGTGCCAGCAGCCCCTTGACAGGGAGTCAGCCCCAGCATTTT; CDR3: CASSPLTGSQPQHF
size: -; V: TRBV18; D: -; J: TRBJ2-3; DNA: TGTGCCAGCTCACCTTGGGAGTTGGTAGATACGCAGTATTTT; CDR3: CASSPWELVDTQYF
size: -; V: TRBV18; D: TRBD1; J: TRBJ2-3; DNA: TGTGCCAGCTCACCACAGGGACAGGGGACGGGGACGCAGTATTTT; CDR3: CASSPQGQGTGTQYF
size: -; V: TRBV7-2; D: TRBD2; J: TRBJ2-7; DNA: TGTGCCAGCAGCTTAGGAGCGGGAGTTCGCGAGCAGTACTTC; CDR3: CASSLGAGVREQYF
size: -; V: TRBV7-2; D: TRBD1; J: TRBJ2-7; DNA: TGTGCCAGCAGCGCCCGGGACAGGGGGCGTCTCGAGCAGTACTTC; CDR3: CASSARDRGRLEQYF
size: few; V: TRBV5-3; D: TRBD1; J: TRBJ2-7; DNA: TGTGCCAGAAGTGAAAGATGGGACAGCGCCTACGAGCAGTACTTC; CDR3: CARSERWDSAYEQYF
size: -; V: TRBV24-1; D: -; J: TRBJ1-2; DNA: TGTGCCACCAGTGAACTAGACTATGGCTACACCTTC; CDR3: CATSELDYGYTF
size: -; V: TRBV3-1/TRBV3-2; D: -; J: TRBJ1-6; DNA: TGTGCCAGCACCTCAGAGGTAATAGGAATTAATTCACCCCTCCACTTT; CDR3: CASTSEVIGINSPLHF
size: -; V: TRBV18; D: -; J: TRBJ2-5; DNA: TGTGCCAGCTCACCCGGGGAAGAGACCCAGTACTTC; CDR3: CASSPGEETQYF
size: -; V: TRBV27; D: TRBD1; J: TRBJ2-3; DNA: TGTGCCAGCAGTTCGCCGGGACAGGGGAAAGATACGCAGTATTTT; CDR3: CASSSPGQGKDTQYF
size: -; V: TRBV18; D: -; J: TRBJ2-3; DNA: TGTGCCAGCTCGCCTAAAGACACAGATACGCAGTATTTT; CDR3: CASSPKDTDTQYF
size: -; V: TRBV18; D: -; J: TRBJ2-7; DNA: TGTGCCAGCTCACCACCAAGCCTGACCTACGAGCAGTACTTC; CDR3: CASSPPSLTYEQYF
size: -; V: TRBV5-8; D: -; J: TRBJ2-6; DNA: TGTGCCAGCAGCTTGGGTCGACGGGGCTCTGGGGCCAACGTCCTGACTTTC; CDR3: CASSLGRRGSGANVLTF
size: -; V: TRBV10-3; D: TRBD2; J: TRBJ2-1; DNA: TGTGCCATCAAGACTAGCGGGAGTATGGATGAGCAGTTCTTC; CDR3: CAIKTSGSMDEQFF